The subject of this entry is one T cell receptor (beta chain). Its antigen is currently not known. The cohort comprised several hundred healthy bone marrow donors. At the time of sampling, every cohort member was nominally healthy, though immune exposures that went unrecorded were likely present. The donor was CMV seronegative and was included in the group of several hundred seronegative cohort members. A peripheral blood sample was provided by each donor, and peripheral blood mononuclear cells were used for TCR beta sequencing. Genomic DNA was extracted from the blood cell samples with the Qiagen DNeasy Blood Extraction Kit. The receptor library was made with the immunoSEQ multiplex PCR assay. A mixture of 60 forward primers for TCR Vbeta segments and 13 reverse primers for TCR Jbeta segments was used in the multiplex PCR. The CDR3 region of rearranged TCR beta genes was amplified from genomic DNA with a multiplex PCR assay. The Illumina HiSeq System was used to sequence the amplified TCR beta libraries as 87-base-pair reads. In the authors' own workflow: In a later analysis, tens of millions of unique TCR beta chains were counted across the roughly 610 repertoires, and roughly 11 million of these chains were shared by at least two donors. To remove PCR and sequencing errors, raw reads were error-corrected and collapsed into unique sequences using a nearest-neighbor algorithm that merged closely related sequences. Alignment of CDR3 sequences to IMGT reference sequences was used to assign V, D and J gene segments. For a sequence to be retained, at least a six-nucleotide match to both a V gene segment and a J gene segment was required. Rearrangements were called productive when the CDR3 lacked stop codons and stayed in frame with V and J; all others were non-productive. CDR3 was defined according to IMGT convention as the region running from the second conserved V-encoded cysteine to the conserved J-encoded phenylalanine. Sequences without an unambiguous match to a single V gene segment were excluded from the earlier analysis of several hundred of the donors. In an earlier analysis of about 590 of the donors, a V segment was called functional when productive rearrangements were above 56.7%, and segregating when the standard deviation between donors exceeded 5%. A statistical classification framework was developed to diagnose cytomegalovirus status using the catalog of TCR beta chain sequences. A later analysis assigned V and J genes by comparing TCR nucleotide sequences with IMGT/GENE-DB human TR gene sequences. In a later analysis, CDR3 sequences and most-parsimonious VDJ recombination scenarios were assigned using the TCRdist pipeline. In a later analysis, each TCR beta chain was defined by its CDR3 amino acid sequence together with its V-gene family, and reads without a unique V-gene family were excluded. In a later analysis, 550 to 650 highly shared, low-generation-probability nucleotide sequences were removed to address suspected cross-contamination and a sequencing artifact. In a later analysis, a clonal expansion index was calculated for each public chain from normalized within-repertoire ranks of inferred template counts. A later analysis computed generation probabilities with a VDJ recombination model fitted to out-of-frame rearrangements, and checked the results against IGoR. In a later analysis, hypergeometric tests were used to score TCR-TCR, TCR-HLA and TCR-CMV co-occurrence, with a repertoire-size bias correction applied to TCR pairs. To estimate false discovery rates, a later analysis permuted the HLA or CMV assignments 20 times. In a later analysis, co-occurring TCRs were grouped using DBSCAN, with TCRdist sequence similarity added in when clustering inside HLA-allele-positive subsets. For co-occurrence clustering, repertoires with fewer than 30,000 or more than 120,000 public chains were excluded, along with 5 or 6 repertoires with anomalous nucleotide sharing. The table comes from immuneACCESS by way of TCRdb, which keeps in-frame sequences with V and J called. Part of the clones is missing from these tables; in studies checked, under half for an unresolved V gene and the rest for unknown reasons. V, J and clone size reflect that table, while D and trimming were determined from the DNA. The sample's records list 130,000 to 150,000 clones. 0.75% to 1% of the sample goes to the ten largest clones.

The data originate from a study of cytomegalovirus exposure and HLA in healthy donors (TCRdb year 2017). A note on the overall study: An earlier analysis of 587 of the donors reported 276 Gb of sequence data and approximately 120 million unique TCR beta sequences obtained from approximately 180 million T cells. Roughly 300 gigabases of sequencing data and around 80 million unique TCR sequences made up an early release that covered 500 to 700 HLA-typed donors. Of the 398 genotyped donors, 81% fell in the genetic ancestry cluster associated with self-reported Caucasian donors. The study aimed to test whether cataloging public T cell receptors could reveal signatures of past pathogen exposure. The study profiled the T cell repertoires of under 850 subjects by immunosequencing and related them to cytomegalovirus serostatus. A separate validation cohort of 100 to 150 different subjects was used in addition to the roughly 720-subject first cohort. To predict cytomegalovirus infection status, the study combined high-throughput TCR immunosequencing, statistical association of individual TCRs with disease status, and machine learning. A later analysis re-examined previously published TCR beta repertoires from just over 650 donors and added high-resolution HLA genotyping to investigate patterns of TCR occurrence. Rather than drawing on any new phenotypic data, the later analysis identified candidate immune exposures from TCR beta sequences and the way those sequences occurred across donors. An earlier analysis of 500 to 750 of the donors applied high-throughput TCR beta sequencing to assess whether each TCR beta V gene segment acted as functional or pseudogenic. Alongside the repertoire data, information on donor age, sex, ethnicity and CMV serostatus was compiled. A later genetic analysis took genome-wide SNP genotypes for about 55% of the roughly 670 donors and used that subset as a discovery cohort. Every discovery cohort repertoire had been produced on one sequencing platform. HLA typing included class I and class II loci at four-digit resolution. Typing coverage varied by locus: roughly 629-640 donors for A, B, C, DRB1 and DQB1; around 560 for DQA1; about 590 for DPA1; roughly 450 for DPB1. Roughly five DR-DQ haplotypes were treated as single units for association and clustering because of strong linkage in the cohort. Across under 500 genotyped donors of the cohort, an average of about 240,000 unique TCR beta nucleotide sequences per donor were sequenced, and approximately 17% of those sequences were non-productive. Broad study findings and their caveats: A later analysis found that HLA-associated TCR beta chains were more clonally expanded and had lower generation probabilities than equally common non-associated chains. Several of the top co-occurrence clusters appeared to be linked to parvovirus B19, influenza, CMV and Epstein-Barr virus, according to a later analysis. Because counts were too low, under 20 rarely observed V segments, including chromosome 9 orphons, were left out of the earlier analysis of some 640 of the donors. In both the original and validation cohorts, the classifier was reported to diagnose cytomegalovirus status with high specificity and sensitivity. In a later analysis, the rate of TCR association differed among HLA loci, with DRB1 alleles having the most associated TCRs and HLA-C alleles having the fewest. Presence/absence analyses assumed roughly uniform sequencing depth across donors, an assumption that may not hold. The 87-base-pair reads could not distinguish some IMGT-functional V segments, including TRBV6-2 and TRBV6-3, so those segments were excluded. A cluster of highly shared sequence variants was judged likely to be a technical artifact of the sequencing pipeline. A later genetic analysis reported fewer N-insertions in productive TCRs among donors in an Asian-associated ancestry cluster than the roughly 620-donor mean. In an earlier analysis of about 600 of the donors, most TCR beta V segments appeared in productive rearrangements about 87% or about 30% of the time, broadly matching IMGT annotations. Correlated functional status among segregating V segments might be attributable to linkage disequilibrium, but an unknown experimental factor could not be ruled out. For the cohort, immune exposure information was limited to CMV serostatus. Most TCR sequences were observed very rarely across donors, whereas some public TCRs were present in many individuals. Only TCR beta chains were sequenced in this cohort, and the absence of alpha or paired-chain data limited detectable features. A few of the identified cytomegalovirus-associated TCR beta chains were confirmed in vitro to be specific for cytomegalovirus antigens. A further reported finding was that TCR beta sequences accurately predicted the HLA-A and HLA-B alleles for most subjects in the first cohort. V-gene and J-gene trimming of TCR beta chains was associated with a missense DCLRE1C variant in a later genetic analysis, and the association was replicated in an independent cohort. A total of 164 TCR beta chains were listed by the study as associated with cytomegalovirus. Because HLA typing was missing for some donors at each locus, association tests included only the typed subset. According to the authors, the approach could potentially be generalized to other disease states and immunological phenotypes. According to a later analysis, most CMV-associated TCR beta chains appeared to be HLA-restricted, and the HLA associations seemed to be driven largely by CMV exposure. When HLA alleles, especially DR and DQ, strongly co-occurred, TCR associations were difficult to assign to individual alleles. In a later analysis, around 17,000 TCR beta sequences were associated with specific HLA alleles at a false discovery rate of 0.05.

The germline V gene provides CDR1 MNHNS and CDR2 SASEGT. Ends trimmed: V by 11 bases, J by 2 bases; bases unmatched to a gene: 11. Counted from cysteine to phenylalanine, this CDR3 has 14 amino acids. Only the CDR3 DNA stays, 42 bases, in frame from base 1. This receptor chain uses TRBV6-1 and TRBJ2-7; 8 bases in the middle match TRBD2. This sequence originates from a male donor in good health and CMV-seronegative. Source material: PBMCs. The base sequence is TGTGCCGTTAGATCGGGAGGGAGCGCCTACGAGCAGTACTTC. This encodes CAVRSGGSAYEQYF.